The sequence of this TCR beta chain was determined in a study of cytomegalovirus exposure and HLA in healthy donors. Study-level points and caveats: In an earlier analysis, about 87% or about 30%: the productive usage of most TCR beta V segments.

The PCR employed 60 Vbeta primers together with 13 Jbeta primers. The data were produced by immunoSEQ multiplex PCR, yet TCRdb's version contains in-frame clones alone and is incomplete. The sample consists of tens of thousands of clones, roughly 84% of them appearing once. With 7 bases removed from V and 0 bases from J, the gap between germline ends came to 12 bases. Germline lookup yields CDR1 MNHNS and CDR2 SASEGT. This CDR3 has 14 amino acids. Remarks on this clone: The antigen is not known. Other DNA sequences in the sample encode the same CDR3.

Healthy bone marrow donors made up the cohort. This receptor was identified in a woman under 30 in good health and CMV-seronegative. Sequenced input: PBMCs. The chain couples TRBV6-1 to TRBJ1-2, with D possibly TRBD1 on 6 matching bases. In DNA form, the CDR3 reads TGTGCCAGCACTATGACAGGACCTAACTATGGCTACACCTTC. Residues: CASTMTGPNYGYTF.